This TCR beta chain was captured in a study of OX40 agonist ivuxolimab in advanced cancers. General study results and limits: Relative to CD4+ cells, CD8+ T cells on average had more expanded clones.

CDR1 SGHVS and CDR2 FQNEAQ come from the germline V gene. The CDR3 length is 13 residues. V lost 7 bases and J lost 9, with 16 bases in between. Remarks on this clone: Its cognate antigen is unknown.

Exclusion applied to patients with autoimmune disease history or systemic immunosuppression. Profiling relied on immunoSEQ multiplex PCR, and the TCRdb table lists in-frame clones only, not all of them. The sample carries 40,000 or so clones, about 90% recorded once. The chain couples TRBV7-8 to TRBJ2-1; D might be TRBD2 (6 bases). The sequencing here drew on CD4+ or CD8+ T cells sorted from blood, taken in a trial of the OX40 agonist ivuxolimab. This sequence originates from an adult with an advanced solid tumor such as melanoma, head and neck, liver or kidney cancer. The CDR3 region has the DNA TGTGCCAGCACCGTCTCCGGGAGTTTTGAGCAGTTCTTC. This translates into CASTVSGSFEQFF.